Listed below are T cell receptor beta chains from one sample, sequenced in a study of cytomegalovirus exposure and HLA in healthy donors. Libraries were prepared by immunoSEQ multiplex PCR; TCRdb keeps only in-frame clonotypes and omits some of them. There are some 170,000 clones in the sample; under 80% occur only once, and about 2.5% lies in the top ten. Specimen: PBMCs. The receptor source for this set is a human donor in good health. The CDR3 runs from the conserved cysteine through the conserved F or W. D genes are given only for firm matches. Clone size, where shown, is once, few, many, or a class for clones that have expanded.

v_call: TRBV5-4; j_call: TRBJ2-2; clone_size: -; cdr3_length: 16; d_call: TRBD2; cdr3_aa: CASSSPSGANTGELFF; cdr3_nt: TGTGCCAGCAGCTCCCCAAGCGGGGCGAACACCGGGGAGCTGTTTTTT
v_call: TRBV7-2; j_call: TRBJ1-2; clone_size: -; cdr3_length: 16; d_call: TRBD1; cdr3_aa: CASSRAGQGANYGYTF; cdr3_nt: TGTGCCAGCAGCCGGGCCGGACAGGGGGCGAACTATGGCTACACCTTC
v_call: TRBV10-3; j_call: TRBJ2-4; clone_size: -; cdr3_length: 15; d_call: TRBD2; cdr3_aa: CAIKRGARAKNIQYF; cdr3_nt: TGTGCCATCAAGCGGGGCGCGAGAGCCAAAAACATTCAGTACTTC
v_call: TRBV12-5; j_call: TRBJ2-1; clone_size: -; cdr3_length: 15; d_call: TRBD1; cdr3_aa: CASGSTTGARDEQFF; cdr3_nt: TGTGCTAGTGGTTCTACGACAGGGGCTAGAGATGAGCAGTTCTTC
v_call: TRBV5-1; j_call: TRBJ2-5; clone_size: -; cdr3_length: 17; d_call: TRBD1; cdr3_aa: CASSLEAPGQVDETQYF; cdr3_nt: TGCGCCAGCAGCTTGGAGGCTCCGGGACAGGTTGACGAGACCCAGTACTTC
v_call: TRBV19; j_call: TRBJ1-1; clone_size: few; cdr3_length: 13; d_call: -; cdr3_aa: CATQTAQNTEAFF; cdr3_nt: TGTGCCACCCAGACTGCCCAGAACACTGAAGCTTTCTTT
v_call: TRBV5-1; j_call: TRBJ2-7; clone_size: -; cdr3_length: 16; d_call: TRBD2; cdr3_aa: CASSLNLAGGFYEQYF; cdr3_nt: TGCGCCAGCAGCTTGAATCTAGCGGGGGGCTTTTACGAGCAGTACTTC
v_call: TRBV11-3; j_call: TRBJ1-2; clone_size: -; cdr3_length: 15; d_call: TRBD1; cdr3_aa: CASSWDRGGRDGYTF; cdr3_nt: TGTGCCAGCAGCTGGGACAGGGGCGGTCGGGATGGCTACACCTTC
v_call: TRBV7-3; j_call: TRBJ2-7; clone_size: -; cdr3_length: 15; d_call: TRBD1; cdr3_aa: CASSRYRTGGNEQYF; cdr3_nt: TGTGCCAGCAGCCGTTACAGGACAGGGGGCAACGAGCAGTACTTC
v_call: TRBV5-6; j_call: TRBJ2-7; clone_size: -; cdr3_length: 13; d_call: -; cdr3_aa: CASSLRGSDEQYF; cdr3_nt: TGTGCCAGCAGCTTGCGGGGGTCCGACGAGCAGTACTTC
v_call: TRBV7-2; j_call: TRBJ1-1; clone_size: -; cdr3_length: 16; d_call: -; cdr3_aa: CASSHTPGAINTEAFF; cdr3_nt: TGTGCCAGCAGCCACACCCCAGGGGCGATTAACACTGAAGCTTTCTTT
v_call: TRBV14; j_call: TRBJ2-7; clone_size: -; cdr3_length: 14; d_call: -; cdr3_aa: CASSPWTATYEQYF; cdr3_nt: TGTGCCAGCAGCCCCTGGACAGCTACCTACGAGCAGTACTTC
v_call: TRBV7-2; j_call: TRBJ2-2; clone_size: -; cdr3_length: 13; d_call: -; cdr3_aa: CASSAGDTGELFF; cdr3_nt: TGTGCCAGCAGCGCCGGTGACACCGGGGAGCTGTTTTTT
v_call: TRBV2; j_call: TRBJ1-1; clone_size: few; cdr3_length: 14; d_call: -; cdr3_aa: CASSEADGYTEAFF; cdr3_nt: TGTGCCAGCAGTGAGGCGGATGGGTACACTGAAGCTTTCTTT
v_call: TRBV5-1; j_call: TRBJ1-2; clone_size: -; cdr3_length: 14; d_call: TRBD1; cdr3_aa: CASTPGQGAHGYTF; cdr3_nt: TGCGCCAGCACCCCGGGACAGGGGGCACATGGCTACACCTTC
v_call: TRBV18; j_call: TRBJ1-5; clone_size: -; cdr3_length: 15; d_call: -; cdr3_aa: CASSRAGVNNQPQHF; cdr3_nt: TGTGCCAGCTCACGTGCAGGCGTGAACAATCAGCCCCAGCATTTT
v_call: TRBV7-8; j_call: TRBJ1-1; clone_size: -; cdr3_length: 15; d_call: -; cdr3_aa: CASSLSGGLGTEAFF; cdr3_nt: TGTGCCAGCAGCTTATCCGGGGGGCTGGGGACTGAAGCTTTCTTT
v_call: TRBV4-1; j_call: TRBJ2-7; clone_size: -; cdr3_length: 14; d_call: TRBD1; cdr3_aa: CASSQDRFLDEQYF; cdr3_nt: TGCGCCAGCAGCCAGGACAGGTTCCTGGACGAGCAGTACTTC
v_call: TRBV18; j_call: TRBJ2-7; clone_size: -; cdr3_length: 14; d_call: TRBD1; cdr3_aa: CASSLTGTSYEQYF; cdr3_nt: TGTGCCAGCTCACTGACAGGGACAAGCTACGAGCAGTACTTC
v_call: TRBV5-5; j_call: TRBJ2-3; clone_size: -; cdr3_length: 17; d_call: TRBD1; cdr3_aa: CASSPPGQGARTDTQYF; cdr3_nt: TGTGCCAGCAGCCCGCCCGGACAGGGGGCGCGTACAGATACGCAGTATTTT
v_call: TRBV9; j_call: TRBJ1-6; clone_size: -; cdr3_length: 17; d_call: TRBD1; cdr3_aa: CASSVGGGQGENSPLHF; cdr3_nt: TGTGCCAGCAGCGTAGGAGGGGGACAGGGGGAAAATTCACCCCTCCACTTT
v_call: TRBV6-4; j_call: TRBJ2-1; clone_size: few; cdr3_length: 15; d_call: -; cdr3_aa: CASSDSSGSYNEQFF; cdr3_nt: TGTGCCAGCAGTGACTCTAGCGGCTCCTACAATGAGCAGTTCTTC
v_call: TRBV6-1; j_call: TRBJ2-7; clone_size: -; cdr3_length: 11; d_call: -; cdr3_aa: CASSDYYEQYF; cdr3_nt: TGTGCCAGCAGTGACTATTACGAGCAGTACTTC
v_call: TRBV6-5; j_call: TRBJ1-6; clone_size: -; cdr3_length: 13; d_call: TRBD1; cdr3_aa: CASSRQGESPLHF; cdr3_nt: TGTGCCAGCAGTAGACAGGGAGAGTCACCCCTCCACTTT
v_call: TRBV11-2; j_call: TRBJ2-1; clone_size: once; cdr3_length: 14; d_call: TRBD2; cdr3_aa: CASSLEGGSNEQFF; cdr3_nt: TGTGCCAGCAGCTTGGAGGGAGGGAGCAATGAGCAGTTCTTC
v_call: TRBV11-1; j_call: TRBJ2-1; clone_size: -; cdr3_length: 14; d_call: -; cdr3_aa: CASSPLVRVGEQFF; cdr3_nt: TGTGCCAGCAGCCCCCTTGTCCGGGTCGGTGAGCAGTTCTTC
v_call: TRBV19; j_call: TRBJ1-1; clone_size: -; cdr3_length: 12; d_call: -; cdr3_aa: CASRAVATEAFF; cdr3_nt: TGTGCCAGTAGAGCGGTGGCCACTGAAGCTTTCTTT
v_call: TRBV7-2; j_call: TRBJ2-3; clone_size: -; cdr3_length: 18; d_call: TRBD2; cdr3_aa: CASSPSGLAGRGADTQYF; cdr3_nt: TGTGCCAGCAGCCCATCGGGACTAGCGGGGCGGGGGGCAGATACGCAGTATTTT
v_call: TRBV7-9; j_call: TRBJ1-1; clone_size: -; cdr3_length: 13; d_call: -; cdr3_aa: CASSFREGTEAFF; cdr3_nt: TGTGCCAGCAGCTTCAGAGAGGGCACTGAAGCTTTCTTT